These 14 T cell receptor beta chains originate from one sample sequenced in a study of T cells in Graves' hyperthyroidism and ophthalmopathy. TCR beta CDR3 sequences were amplified from RNA transcripts. Initially, a first-round RT-PCR of the TCR CDR3 employed the HTBI primer set. Each CDR3 protein is one row after TCRdb ran MiXCR on the multiplex PCR reads. The sample lists 280,000 or so distinct CDR3 sequences, less than 30% seen once, with roughly a quarter in the top ten. Sequencing was carried out using blood. The receptors derive from a man in his forties with Graves' hyperthyroidism that later progressed to Graves' ophthalmopathy.

The table lists this clonotype with many counts. V is TRBV6-1 and J is TRBJ1-1; no reliable D call. The CDR3 contains 14 residues. Germline loops: CDR1 MNHNS, CDR2 SASEGT. V gave up 1 base and J gave up 3 bases, with 9 bases separating them. The DNA for the CDR3 is TGTGCCAGCAGTGAAGGGGGATCGTACACTGAAGCTTTCTTT. It encodes CASSEGGSYTEAFF.

This clonotype showed up many times. V is TRBV29-1 and J is TRBJ1-1, with 9 positions matching TRBD1. Germline trimming cut 6 bases from V and 4 bases from J; bases unmatched to any gene: 6. Germline-derived CDR1 and CDR2 are SQVTM and ANQGSEA. This CDR3 spans 13 amino acids. CDR3 region: CSVGDRDGTEAFF. DNA of the CDR3: TGCAGCGTGGGGGACAGGGACGGCACTGAAGCTTTCTTT.

Ten or more counts support this clonotype. This chain links TRBV19 with TRBJ1-5, with TRBD1 matching over 7 bases. V lost 6 bases and J lost 3; bases outside the gene matches: 8. The CDR3 spans 15 residues. Germline V gene lookup returns CDR1 LNHDA and CDR2 SQIVND (reference sequence). The CDR3 coding sequence is TGTGCCAGTAGCCCCTGGACAGGTACCAATCAGCCCCAGCATTTT. This sequence encodes CASSPWTGTNQPQHF.

This clonotype was recorded at least ten times. The chain has TRBV2 and TRBJ1-5; the D gene is possibly TRBD1 (5 bases). Trimming took 8 bases from V and 0 from J, leaving 14 bases between them. Germline V gene data show CDR1 as SNHLY and CDR2 as FYNNEI. This CDR3 has 15 residues. The CDR3 bases are TGTGCCAGCGTTGGACAAATATATAGCAATCAGCCCCAGCATTTT. This translates into CASVGQIYSNQPQHF.

This clonotype was seen repeatedly, ten times or more. The chain uses TRBV20-1 and TRBJ2-2, with 11 nucleotides matching TRBD2. Per germline, CDR1 DFQATT and CDR2 SNEGSKA (reference sequence). The CDR3 totals 17 residues. V shed 0 bases and J 5 bases; nucleotides not matched to a gene: 8. As DNA, the CDR3 is TGCAGTGCTAGAGATCGTACTAGCGGGAGTGGTACCGGGGAGCTGTTTTTT. Its protein is CSARDRTSGSGTGELFF.

This clonotype has a count of ten or more. V and J are TRBV29-1 and TRBJ2-7; D gene unclear. CDR1 is SQVTM, CDR2 ANQGSEA, per germline. CDR3 length equals 12 residues. Trimming left V 4 bases short and J 3 bases short, with 10 bases between. DNA of the CDR3: TGCAGCGTTGGAGGTCATAACTACGAGCAGTACTTC. Translation gives CSVGGHNYEQYF.

The table lists this clonotype with many counts. The chain combines TRBV7-8 with TRBJ1-5; D gene uncertain. The CDR3 is made up of 16 amino acids. Germline V gene sequence: CDR1 SGHVS, CDR2 FQNEAQ. Trimming left V 1 base short and J 7 bases short, with 17 bases between. CDR3 amino acids: CASSLGFSWGHQPQHF. The CDR3 bases are TGTGCCAGCAGCTTAGGCTTTTCCTGGGGTCACCAGCCCCAGCATTTT.

This clonotype has at least ten counts. V and J are TRBV10-3 and TRBJ1-5; the D gene is possibly TRBD1 (5 bases). With 3 bases removed from V and 6 bases from J, the gap between germline ends came to 12 bases. From germline, CDR1 is ENHRY and CDR2 SYGVKD. CDR3 length: 14 amino acids. CDR3: CAISEPGGGQPQHF. CDR3 DNA sequence: TGTGCCATCAGTGAACCCGGGGGTGGTCAGCCCCAGCATTTT.

This chain uses TRBV7-1 with TRBJ2-7; 10 positions agree with TRBD1. TRBV7-1 is an open reading frame whose function is uncertain. After removal of 5 bases from V and 4 bases from J, the junction contained 23 bases not matched to a gene. The CDR3 extends over 20 amino acids. CDR3: CASSAYPGQGLRREWYEQYF. The CDR3 DNA follows: TGTGCCAGCAGCGCCTATCCGGGACAGGGGCTTAGGAGGGAATGGTACGAGCAGTACTTC.

This sequence joins TRBV28 and TRBJ1-2, with a tentative D call TRBD1 (6 bases). The CDR3 spans 14 residues. Between the trimmed V and J ends, which lost 7 bases and 4 bases, there was a span of 16 bases. From germline, CDR1 is MDHEN and CDR2 SYDVKM. Written as DNA, the CDR3 is TGTGCCAGCAACCTACGGGGGGCCGCCTATGGCTACACCTTC. Amino acids: CASNLRGAAYGYTF.

The V gene is TRBV28, the J gene TRBJ1-2; 10 bases are shared with TRBD1. Germline-derived CDR1 and CDR2 are MDHEN and SYDVKM. Unmatched junction bases numbered 6, after V lost 5 bases and J lost 3 bases. This CDR3 has 15 residues. CDR3 DNA: TGTGCCAGCAGTCACCGGGACAGGGGTGACTATGGCTACACCTTC. Amino acids: CASSHRDRGDYGYTF.

The table lists this clonotype with many counts. V gene TRBV10-3 combines with J gene TRBJ2-7, with 8 bases identical to TRBD2. Germline V gives CDR1 ENHRY, CDR2 SYGVKD. This CDR3 comprises 15 residues. V was pared by 3 bases and J by 2 bases, with 6 bases of the junction left unmatched. CDR3 in amino acids: CAISDPGLGPYEQYF. The CDR3 nucleotides are TGTGCCATCAGTGACCCGGGACTAGGGCCCTACGAGCAGTACTTC.

This clonotype was seen at least ten times. This chain links TRBV29-1 with TRBJ2-2, with 8 bases fitting TRBD1. The CDR3 runs 15 residues. Germline V gene sequence: CDR1 SQVTM, CDR2 ANQGSEA. Trimming cost V 6 bases and J 1 base; bases outside gene matches: 7. DNA of the CDR3: TGCAGCGTAACCCCCGGGACAGGGAACACCGGGGAGCTGTTTTTT. Translated, it gives CSVTPGTGNTGELFF.

This chain uses TRBV28 with TRBJ2-5; 8 bases line up with TRBD1. This CDR3 spans 15 amino acids. The trim removed 6 bases at V and 4 bases at J, leaving 10 bases unmatched. CDR1 and CDR2 from the germline V gene are MDHEN and SYDVKM. This chain's CDR3 is CASSSLGQGVETQYF. The CDR3 region has the DNA TGTGCCAGCAGCTCTCTCGGACAGGGAGTAGAGACCCAGTACTTC.